The text below deals with one T cell receptor (beta chain). Its target antigen remains unknown. It has no much larger one-base neighbor in the sample; base qualities were not kept. As encoded in the germline V gene, CDR1 is SNHLY while CDR2 is FYNNEI. From its cysteine to its phenylalanine, the CDR3 spans 15 amino acids. Here the CDR3 DNA is all that survives: 45 bases in frame from base 1. The V end loses 4 bases and the J end loses 0 bases, and a stretch of 12 bases separates them. These data are taken from a study of T cell changes during pregnancy in multiple sclerosis (dated by TCRdb to about 2019). With respect to the entire study: In women with multiple sclerosis, the researchers looked at how the T cell repertoire shifted as pregnancy progressed.

Libraries were built with the immunoSEQ multiplex PCR assay. TCRdb stores this immuneACCESS table with in-frame sequences only. Part of the clones is absent; in the studies checked, under half of the shortfall reflects unresolved V genes, and no reason is known for the rest. The sample yields more than 95,000 clones; about 91% were counted once. The ten most abundant clones make up around 0.92% of the sample. The specimen comprised peripheral blood, sampled after pregnancy. The sequence came from a female donor with multiple sclerosis, enrolled in a pregnancy study. The chain couples TRBV2 to TRBJ1-2; the D gene is perhaps TRBD1, from 5 matching bases. The CDR3 has the sequence CASSAGGGPNYGYTF. The DNA reads as follows: TGTGCCAGCAGTGCGGGCGGGGGTCCTAACTATGGCTACACCTTC.